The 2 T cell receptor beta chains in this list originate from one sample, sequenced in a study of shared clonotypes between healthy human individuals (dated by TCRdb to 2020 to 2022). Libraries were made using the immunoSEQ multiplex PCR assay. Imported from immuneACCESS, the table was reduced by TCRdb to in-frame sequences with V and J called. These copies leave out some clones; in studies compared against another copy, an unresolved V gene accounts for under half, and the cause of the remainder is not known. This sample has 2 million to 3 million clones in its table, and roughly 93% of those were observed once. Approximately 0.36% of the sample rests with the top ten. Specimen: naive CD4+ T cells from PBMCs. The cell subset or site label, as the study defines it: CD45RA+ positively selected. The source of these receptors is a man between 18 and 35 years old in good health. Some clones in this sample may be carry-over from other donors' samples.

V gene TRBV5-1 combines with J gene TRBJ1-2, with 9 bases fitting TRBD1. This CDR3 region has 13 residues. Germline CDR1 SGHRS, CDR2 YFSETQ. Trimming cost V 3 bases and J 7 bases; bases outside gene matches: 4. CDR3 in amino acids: CASSSTGGSGYTF. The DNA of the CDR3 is TGCGCCAGCAGCTCTACAGGGGGCAGTGGCTACACCTTC.

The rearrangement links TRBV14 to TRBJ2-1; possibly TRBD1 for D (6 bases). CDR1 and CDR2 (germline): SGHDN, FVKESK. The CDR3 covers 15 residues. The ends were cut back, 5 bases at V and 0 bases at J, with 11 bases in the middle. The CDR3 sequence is CASSFRTASYNEQFF. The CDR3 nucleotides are TGTGCCAGCAGCTTTCGGACAGCCTCCTACAATGAGCAGTTCTTC.